The 25 T cell receptor beta chains listed next were all sequenced from one sample in a study of cytomegalovirus exposure and HLA in healthy donors. With 60 Vbeta and 13 Jbeta primers, the PCR was carried out. The protocol was immunoSEQ multiplex PCR, while the TCRdb copy is restricted to in-frame clones and leaves out a portion. This table lists tens of thousands of clones. Material for sequencing was PBMCs. The receptors were sampled from a man aged 25-40 years in good health and CMV-seropositive.

The chain has TRBV7-3 and TRBJ2-3, with D perhaps matching TRBD2 (6 bases). The CDR3 consists of 15 residues. V was shortened by 4 bases and J by 3 bases, with 14 bases between the two germline ends. Germline CDR1 is SGHTA and CDR2 is FQGTGA. DNA for the CDR3: TGTGCCAGCAGCTCCAACGGGGGTGGAACAGATACGCAGTATTTT. It encodes CASSSNGGGTDTQYF.

This sequence joins TRBV10-3 and TRBJ1-3, with 8 bases lining up with TRBD1. From germline, CDR1 is ENHRY and CDR2 SYGVKD. V lost 6 bases to trimming and J lost 3 bases; unmatched junction nucleotides: 7. The CDR3 covers 15 residues. The CDR3 DNA reads as TGTGCCATCAGGGACAGGGTACTTGGTGGAAACACCATATATTTT. Translated: CAIRDRVLGGNTIYF.

The rearrangement joins TRBV18 to TRBJ2-5; 13 bases match TRBD2. From germline, CDR1 is KGHSH and CDR2 LQKENI. Trimming at V came to 2 bases and at J to 4 bases, leaving 7 bases not matched to a gene. The CDR3 is made up of 17 amino acids. The CDR3 DNA reads as TGTGCCAGCTCACCATCAAGGACTAGCGGGAGAGGAGAGACCCAGTACTTC. Encoded protein: CASSPSRTSGRGETQYF.

V and J are TRBV10-3 and TRBJ2-1, with D maybe TRBD1 (9 bases). Trimming pared 6 bases from V and 1 base from J, leaving 22 bases between. The CDR3 spans 18 residues. Germline loops: CDR1 ENHRY, CDR2 SYGVKD. CDR3 nucleotide sequence: TGTGCCATCAGGCGGGGACAGGGAAGCGGGAGTTCCTACAATGAGCAGTTCTTC. Its protein is CAIRRGQGSGSSYNEQFF.

The rearrangement joins TRBV4-1 to TRBJ2-5; D is ambiguous. CDR3 size: 15 residues. Germline lookup yields CDR1 MGHRA and CDR2 YSYEKL. The V and J ends lost 1 base and 2 bases respectively, with 11 bases between them. The DNA of the CDR3 is TGCGCCAGCAGCCAAGGACAAGTCGAACAAGAGACCCAGTACTTC. Translating gives CASSQGQVEQETQYF.

The rearrangement uses TRBV6-5 and TRBJ1-4; tentatively, D is TRBD1 (6 bases). The V end lost 5 bases, the J end lost 12 bases, and 10 bases lay between the germline ends. CDR1 MNHEY and CDR2 SVGAGI come from the germline V gene. CDR3 length equals 11 residues. The chain's CDR3 is CASSQGQELFF. The CDR3 DNA is TGTGCCAGCAGTCAGGGGCAGGAACTGTTTTTT.

The rearrangement joins TRBV29-1 to TRBJ1-5; 7 bases are a match to TRBD1. The CDR3 contains 12 residues. Trimming at V came to 4 bases and at J to 4 bases, leaving 1 base not matched to a gene. CDR1 SQVTM and CDR2 ANQGSEA come from the germline V gene. CDR3 sequence (DNA): TGCAGCGTTGGACAGGGAAATCAGCCCCAGCATTTT. It encodes CSVGQGNQPQHF. Based on the CDR3 plus reference TRBV29-1 and TRBJ1-5, the full variable domain is SAVISQKPSRDICQRGTSLTIQCQVDSQVTMMFWYRQQPGQSLTLIATANQGSEATYESGFVIDKFPISRPNLTFSTLTVSNMSPEDSSIYLCSVGQGNQPQHFGDGTRLSIL.

The rearrangement joins TRBV2 to TRBJ2-5; maybe TRBD2 (5 bases). Germline V gives CDR1 SNHLY, CDR2 FYNNEI. This CDR3 has 15 amino acids. Trimming removed 11 bases at V and 7 bases at J, with 26 bases between. For the CDR3, the DNA is TGTGCCTGCGGGTGGTGGGGAAGCCCCGATGGGACCCAGTACTTC. Amino acid sequence: CACGWWGSPDGTQYF.

The chain is built from TRBV7-8 and TRBJ2-5, with D hard to call. V lost 5 bases and J 9 bases, leaving 10 bases between the germline ends. The CDR3 contains 11 residues. CDR1 is SGHVS, CDR2 FQNEAQ, per germline. DNA of the CDR3: TGTGCCAGCAGCACACTATGGGCCCAGTACTTC. This codes for CASSTLWAQYF. Full variable domain (outside the CDR3, taken from reference TRBV7-8 and TRBJ2-5): GAGVSQSPRYKVAKRGQDVALRCDPISGHVSLFWYQQALGQGPEFLTYFQNEAQLDKSGLPSDRFFAERPEGSVSTLKIQRTQQEDSAVYLCASSTLWAQYFGPGTRLLVL.

The V call is TRBV15, the J call TRBJ1-2, with D possibly matching TRBD1 (5 bases). The CDR3 totals 14 residues. Trimming stripped 4 bases from V and 8 bases from J, with 17 bases between. CDR1 and CDR2 (germline): LNHNV, YYDKDF (reference sequence). The CDR3 reads CATSTNAGMGGYTF. The CDR3 DNA reads TGTGCCACCAGCACCAACGCAGGGATGGGGGGCTACACCTTC.

The J gene is TRBJ2-7, the V gene TRBV9; TRBD1 aligns across 8 bases. V was pared by 3 bases and J by 5 bases, with 1 base of the junction left unmatched. Per the germline V gene, CDR1 is SGDLS and CDR2 is YYNGEE. This CDR3 is 12 amino acids long. The CDR3 bases are TGTGCCAGCAGCGGACAGGGGAACGAGCAGTACTTC. Protein: CASSGQGNEQYF.

The chain uses TRBV5-5 and TRBJ1-1; D gene ambiguous. The CDR3 spans 17 residues. CDR1 and CDR2 from the germline V gene are SGHKS and YYEKEE (reference sequence). V gave up 5 bases and J gave up 0 bases, with 20 bases separating them. The CDR3 coding sequence is TGTGCCAGCAGGAGGGTAGTCCTAGAAGGGATGAACACTGAAGCTTTCTTT. This gives the protein CASRRVVLEGMNTEAFF.

In nucleotides, the CDR3 is TGTGCCAGCAGCTCCAACAGGGCCACTAACTATGGCTACACCTTC. Translating it yields CASSSNRATNYGYTF. The chain is built from TRBV7-8 and TRBJ1-2; a weak D match, TRBD1 (6 bases). The CDR3 is 15 residues long. Germline-derived CDR1 and CDR2 are SGHVS and FQNEAQ. V was trimmed by 4 bases and J by 0 bases, leaving 12 bases between them. The full variable domain, its missing parts supplied by reference TRBV7-8 and TRBJ1-2, is GAGVSQSPRYKVAKRGQDVALRCDPISGHVSLFWYQQALGQGPEFLTYFQNEAQLDKSGLPSDRFFAERPEGSVSTLKIQRTQQEDSAVYLCASSSNRATNYGYTFGSGTRLTVV.

V and J are TRBV7-9 and TRBJ2-7, with D possibly being TRBD1 (6 bases). Trimming removed 7 bases at V and 5 bases at J, with 21 bases between. CDR1 is SEHNR and CDR2 is FQNEAQ in the germline V gene (reference sequence). The CDR3 runs to 15 residues. The CDR3 loop reads CASTGEKGRTDEQYF. For the CDR3, the DNA is TGTGCCAGCACAGGGGAGAAAGGACGTACTGACGAGCAGTACTTC.

The chain couples TRBV6-1 to TRBJ2-2, with D maybe TRBD2 (6 bases). CDR1 is MNHNS and CDR2 is SASEGT in the germline V gene. This CDR3 is 16 amino acids long. V lost 2 bases, J lost 7 bases, and 17 bases lay in between. The CDR3 spells CASSERKAGRGGELFF. The CDR3 nucleotides are TGTGCCAGCAGTGAAAGGAAGGCAGGGCGGGGCGGGGAGCTGTTTTTT.

Turning to this clone: The junction departs from the called germline gene at one end, perhaps through a read error. The chain uses TRBV7-7 and TRBJ2-5; no definite D call. The germline V gene has CDR1 SSHAT and CDR2 FNYEAQ (reference sequence). The CDR3 spans 14 residues. CDR3 DNA: TGTGCTAGCAGCTTAGCCCCTAGTGGGGAGACCCAGTACTTC. Encoded protein: CASSLAPSGETQYF.

This chain uses TRBV7-9 with TRBJ2-7; the match to TRBD1 covers 9 bases. Germline values: CDR1 SEHNR, CDR2 FQNEAQ (reference sequence). CDR3 length equals 15 residues. V shed 5 bases, J shed 2 bases, and the junction held 7 bases outside the gene matches. CDR3 DNA sequence: TGTGCCAGCAGCGAACGGACAGGGGCGCCCTACGAGCAGTACTTC. Residues: CASSERTGAPYEQYF. Using reference TRBV7-9 and TRBJ2-7 for the parts outside the CDR3, the full variable domain is DTGVSQNPRHKITKRGQNVTFRCDPISEHNRLYWYRQTLGQGPEFLTYFQNEAQLEKSRLLSDRFSAERPKGSFSTLEIQRTEQGDSAMYLCASSERTGAPYEQYFGPGTRLTVT.

The chain uses TRBV9 and TRBJ2-3, with a weak D call TRBD2 (6 bases). The CDR3 is 15 residues long. Trimming cost V 4 bases and J 2 bases, with 14 bases left between them. Per the germline V gene, CDR1 is SGDLS and CDR2 is YYNGEE. The CDR3 DNA sequence: TGTGCCAGCAGCACGCGGGAAAGACCCACAGATACGCAGTATTTT. Protein: CASSTRERPTDTQYF.

The V gene is TRBV6-5, the J gene TRBJ1-2; TRBD1 agrees at 7 bases. CDR1 MNHEY and CDR2 SVGAGI come from the germline V gene. CDR3 length equals 14 residues. V lost 6 bases, J lost 4 bases, and 8 bases stayed unmatched. For the CDR3, the DNA is TGTGCCAGCAGACCCGGACAGGAGGGCTATGGCTACACCTTC. Its translation: CASRPGQEGYGYTF.

V usage is TRBV7-8 and J usage is TRBJ2-5; TRBD2 aligns across 15 bases. Looked up from germline, CDR1 is SGHVS and CDR2 is FQNEAQ. This CDR3 is built from 16 residues. V shed 4 bases, J shed 2 bases, and the junction held 2 bases outside the gene matches. CDR3 DNA: TGTGCCAGCAGCTCGGGACTAGCGGGAGGTCAAGAGACCCAGTACTTC. It codes for CASSSGLAGGQETQYF.

This chain links TRBV4-1 with TRBJ2-5, with a weak D call TRBD2 (6 bases). Germline values: CDR1 MGHRA, CDR2 YSYEKL. With 3 bases removed from V and 1 base from J, the gap between germline ends came to 15 bases. The CDR3 is 16 amino acids. CDR3 nucleotide sequence: TGCGCCAGCAGCCACCGAGGAGGGACTGGCCAAGAGACCCAGTACTTC. Amino acids: CASSHRGGTGQETQYF.

The J gene is TRBJ1-1, the V gene TRBV30; no clear D. CDR1 and CDR2 (germline): GTSNPN, SVGIG (reference sequence). This CDR3 has 12 residues. V dropped 2 bases and J dropped 7 bases, with 11 bases sitting between them. The CDR3 sequence: CAWSISGVEAFF. DNA for the CDR3: TGTGCCTGGAGTATTTCCGGGGTTGAAGCTTTCTTT.

V usage is TRBV5-1 and J usage is TRBJ2-1; TRBD2 aligns across 8 bases. The CDR3 is 18 residues long. The V gene's germline CDR1 is SGHRS and CDR2 YFSETQ. J was trimmed by 4 bases and V by 4 bases; bases with no gene match: 16. The CDR3: CASSRGTRETTEYNEQFF. The CDR3 region has the DNA TGCGCCAGCAGCCGCGGGACTAGAGAGACCACGGAATACAATGAGCAGTTCTTC.

This chain connects TRBV6-5 to TRBJ2-7, with a weak D call TRBD2 (5 bases). V gave up 9 bases and J gave up 3 bases, with 12 bases separating them. Germline CDR1 MNHEY, CDR2 SVGAGI. The CDR3 is 12 residues long. The CDR3 DNA sequence: TGTGCCAGTAGTGCCGGAGGCTACGAGCAGTACTTC. Its protein product is CASSAGGYEQYF.

This rearrangement joins TRBV4-2 to TRBJ1-2, with 10 nucleotides matching TRBD1. Germline V gene sequence: CDR1 LGHNA, CDR2 YNFKEQ. With 4 bases clipped from V and 2 bases from J, the junction kept 4 bases outside the gene matches. The CDR3 is 15 amino acids. CDR3 protein: CASSRGQGGNYGYTF. CDR3 nucleotide sequence: TGTGCCAGCAGCCGAGGACAGGGGGGAAACTATGGCTACACCTTC.